This TCR beta chain derives from a study of cytomegalovirus exposure and HLA in healthy donors. Study observations and caveats: Many donors shared some public TCRs, even though most TCR sequences were rare. The CMV antigen specificity of three CMV-associated chains was confirmed through in vitro analysis. The study recorded about 150 TCR beta chains that were cytomegalovirus-associated. The classifier was said to identify cytomegalovirus status with high specificity and sensitivity.

As regards this clone: Its specificity is unknown.

Here immunoSEQ multiplex PCR was the method, and the copy in TCRdb shows in-frame clones only, minus some. This sample has about 44,000 clones, with 80% to 95% found just once. Germline CDR1 is MGHDK and CDR2 is SYGVNS. The ends lost 4 bases at V and 4 bases at J; junction bases unmatched: 7. The CDR3 sequence is 16 residues long. The clonotype comes from a woman aged 18-29 years in good health and CMV-seronegative. V is TRBV25-1 and J is TRBJ1-4; 9 bases line up with TRBD1. The specimen sequenced was PBMCs. The CDR3 loop reads CASSVGGQGYNEKLFF. The CDR3 DNA reads TGTGCCAGCAGTGTTGGGGGACAGGGATATAATGAAAAACTGTTTTTT.